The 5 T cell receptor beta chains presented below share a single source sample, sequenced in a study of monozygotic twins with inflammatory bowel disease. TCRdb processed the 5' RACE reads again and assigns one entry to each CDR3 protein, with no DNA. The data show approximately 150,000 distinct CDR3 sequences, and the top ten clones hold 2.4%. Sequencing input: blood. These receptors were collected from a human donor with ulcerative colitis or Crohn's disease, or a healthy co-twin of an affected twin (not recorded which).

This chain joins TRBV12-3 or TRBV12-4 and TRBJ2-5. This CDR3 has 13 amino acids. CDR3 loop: CASRHNNQETQNF.

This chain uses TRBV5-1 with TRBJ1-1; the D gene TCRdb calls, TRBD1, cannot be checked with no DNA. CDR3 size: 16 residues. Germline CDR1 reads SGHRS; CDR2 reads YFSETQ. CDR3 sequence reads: CASSLLGDDMNTEAFF. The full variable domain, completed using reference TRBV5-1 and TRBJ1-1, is KAGVTQTPRYLIKTRGQQVTLSCSPISGHRSVSWYQQTPGQGLQFLFEYFSETQRNKGNFPGRFSGRQFSNSRSEMNVSTLELGDSALYLCASSLLGDDMNTEAFFGQGTRLTVV.

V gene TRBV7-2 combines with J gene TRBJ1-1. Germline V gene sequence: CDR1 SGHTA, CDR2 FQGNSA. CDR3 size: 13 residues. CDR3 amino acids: CASSLRRETEAFF.

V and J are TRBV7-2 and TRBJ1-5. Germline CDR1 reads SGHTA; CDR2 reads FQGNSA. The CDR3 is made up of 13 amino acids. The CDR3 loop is CASSLRVGQPQHF. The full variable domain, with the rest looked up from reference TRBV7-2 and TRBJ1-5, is GAGVSQSPSNKVTEKGKDVELRCDPISGHTALYWYRQSLGQGLEFLIYFQGNSAPDKSGLPSDRFSAERTGGSVSTLTIQRTQQEDSAVYLCASSLRVGQPQHFGDGTRLSIL.

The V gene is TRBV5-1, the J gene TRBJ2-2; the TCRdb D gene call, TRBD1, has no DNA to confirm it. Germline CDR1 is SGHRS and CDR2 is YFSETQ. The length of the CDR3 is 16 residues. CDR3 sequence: CASSLVPGRDTGELFF.